The 32 T cell receptor beta chains below all came from one sample that was sequenced in a study of early T cells in non-severe SARS-CoV-2 infection. TCRdb re-called the 5' RACE reads with MiXCR, one entry per CDR3 protein. The data show tens of thousands of distinct CDR3 sequences, with roughly 9% seen just once and around 15% held by the top ten. The sample was whole blood, taken at baseline. The source of these receptors is an adult who was a healthcare worker with PCR-confirmed SARS-CoV-2 infection or an uninfected control (not recorded which).

This clonotype was detected a few times. The gene calls are TRBV2 and TRBJ1-2; D gene ambiguous. This CDR3 has 14 residues. V shed 2 bases and J shed 4 bases, with 11 bases lying between them. Germline V lookup: CDR1 SNHLY, CDR2 FYNNEI. The CDR3 sequence is CASSENSNLYGYTF. CDR3 sequence (DNA): TGTGCCAGCAGTGAAAATTCAAACCTCTATGGCTACACCTTC.

Only a few counts were recorded for this clonotype. V and J are TRBV15 and TRBJ2-7, with unresolved D. In germline, CDR1 is LNHNV, CDR2 YYDKDF (reference sequence). The CDR3 covers 13 residues. Trimming left V 1 base short and J 3 bases short, with 7 bases between. The CDR3 sequence: CATSRGRLYEQYF. The CDR3 DNA reads TGTGCCACCAGCAGAGGTAGACTCTACGAGCAGTACTTC.

V usage is TRBV10-3 and J usage is TRBJ2-5; 8 bases line up with TRBD1. The CDR3 sequence is 15 residues long. Trimming removed 6 bases from V and 1 base from J; junction bases left unmatched: 7. Per germline, CDR1 ENHRY and CDR2 SYGVKD. Here the CDR3 reads CAIRTDRGLQETQYF. CDR3 coding DNA: TGTGCCATCAGGACAGACAGGGGCCTCCAAGAGACCCAGTACTTC.

This clonotype was recorded many times. The chain employs TRBV7-9 and TRBJ2-6; 12 positions agree with TRBD2. The CDR3 is made up of 18 amino acids. CDR1 SEHNR and CDR2 FQNEAQ come from the germline V gene (reference sequence). J lost 4 bases, V lost 1 base, and 5 bases had no gene match. CDR3 protein: CASSLGLAGAPGANVLTF. For the CDR3, the DNA is TGTGCCAGCAGCTTAGGACTAGCGGGAGCACCCGGGGCCAACGTCCTGACTTTC.

This clonotype was observed a few times. The rearrangement links TRBV18 to TRBJ2-1; D is unresolved. V lost 2 bases, J lost 5 bases, and 13 bases lay in between. The CDR3 totals 15 residues. Germline-derived CDR1 and CDR2 are KGHSH and LQKENI. The CDR3, as DNA: TGTGCCAGCTCACCAACCGTAGGCTATAACAATGAGCAGTTCTTC. Encoded protein: CASSPTVGYNNEQFF.

The chain recombines TRBV9 with TRBJ2-2, with D maybe TRBD2 (5 bases). The CDR3 has 15 amino acids. The germline V gene encodes CDR1 SGDLS and CDR2 YYNGEE. V was shortened by 0 bases and J by 4 bases, with 10 bases between the two germline ends. CDR3 nucleotides: TGTGCCAGCAGCGTAGTTGAGCGGCCCACCGGGGAGCTGTTTTTT. It encodes CASSVVERPTGELFF.

This clonotype was recorded many times. This chain links TRBV3-1 with TRBJ2-3; the match to TRBD2 covers 16 bases. The CDR3 runs to 20 residues. V lost 0 bases to trimming and J lost 3 bases; unmatched junction nucleotides: 9. The V gene's germline CDR1 is LGHDT and CDR2 YNNKEL (reference sequence). CDR3 coding DNA: TGTGCCAGCAGCCAAGAGGGACTAGCGGGAGGGCCTATTAGTACAGATACGCAGTATTTT. This encodes CASSQEGLAGGPISTDTQYF.

This clonotype showed up many times. The chain carries TRBV6-5 and TRBJ2-5; 9 positions match TRBD1. J was trimmed by 5 bases and V by 6 bases; bases with no gene match: 4. Germline V CDR1 and CDR2: MNHEY, SVGAGI. The CDR3 totals 13 residues. Here the CDR3 DNA reads TGTGCCAGCAGGGGACAGGGCACGGAGACCCAGTACTTC. This encodes CASRGQGTETQYF.

In this sample, this clonotype turned up a few times. J is TRBJ1-5 and V is TRBV2; D is uncertain. The CDR3 spans 16 residues. Germline V gives CDR1 SNHLY, CDR2 FYNNEI. Trimming removed 6 bases from V and 0 bases from J, with 15 bases in between. The chain's CDR3 is CASRERAGNSNQPQHF. The DNA for the CDR3 is TGTGCCAGCAGGGAAAGGGCCGGTAATAGCAATCAGCCCCAGCATTTT.

CDR3 residues: CASSYPGLAGEWYESTDTQYF. CDR3 DNA: TGTGCCAGCAGTTACCCGGGACTAGCGGGAGAATGGTACGAAAGCACAGATACGCAGTATTTT. The genes are TRBV7-2 and TRBJ2-3; 14 bases fit TRBD2. The trim removed 6 bases at V and 0 bases at J, leaving 17 bases unmatched. The CDR3 runs 21 residues. CDR1 is SGHTA and CDR2 is FQGNSA in the germline V gene.

Concerning this clonotype: One end of the junction fails to match germline, which may point to a read error. The chain joins TRBV7-7 to TRBJ2-5, with 9 positions matching TRBD1. Germline V CDR1 and CDR2: SSHAT, FNYEAQ (reference sequence). The CDR3 loop spans 14 amino acids. The CDR3 nucleotides read TGTGCTAGCAGCTTGACAGGGGGCCAAGAGACCCAGTACTTC. It yields the protein CASSLTGGQETQYF.

This clonotype was detected many times. The gene calls are TRBV12-3 or TRBV12-4 and TRBJ2-1; D possibly corresponds to TRBD1 (6 bases). Trimming cost V 5 bases and J 2 bases, with 13 bases left between them. This CDR3 is 15 amino acids long. The CDR3 sequence is CASSLRQAAYNEQFF. The CDR3 DNA follows: TGTGCCAGCAGTCTTAGACAGGCCGCCTACAATGAGCAGTTCTTC.

The V gene is TRBV20-1, the J gene TRBJ2-3; the match to TRBD2 covers 7 bases. The CDR3 extends over 14 amino acids. Germline CDR1 is DFQATT and CDR2 is SNEGSKA (reference sequence). V lost 5 bases and J lost 2; bases outside the gene matches: 7. The CDR3 DNA is TGCAGTGCTCAAAGTGGGAGGGCCACAGATACGCAGTATTTT. As protein: CSAQSGRATDTQYF.

This clonotype came up many times. The J gene is TRBJ1-1, the V gene TRBV18, with D possibly being TRBD1 (5 bases). V lost 3 bases and J lost 0, with 14 bases in between. The germline CDR1 and CDR2 sequences are KGHSH and LQKENI. This CDR3 region has 16 residues. CDR3 loop: CASSPGTGGVNTEAFF. The CDR3 DNA reads as TGTGCCAGCTCACCGGGGACGGGGGGAGTGAACACTGAAGCTTTCTTT.

The chain uses TRBV5-1 and TRBJ2-5; the match to TRBD1 covers 8 bases. In germline, CDR1 is SGHRS, CDR2 YFSETQ. The CDR3 has 14 residues. With V trimmed by 8 bases and J by 2 bases, 8 bases remained unmatched. The CDR3 here is CASTTQGGQETQYF. Written as DNA, the CDR3 is TGCGCCAGTACCACACAGGGGGGTCAAGAGACCCAGTACTTC.

This clonotype was seen a handful of times. This chain links TRBV20-1 with TRBJ2-7; the match to TRBD2 covers 10 bases. J gave up 3 bases and V 3 bases, and 5 bases lay outside the gene matches. Germline CDR1 and CDR2: DFQATT and SNEGSKA (reference sequence). The CDR3 is 14 amino acids. The CDR3 loop reads CSARRPSGSYEQYF. The CDR3 DNA sequence: TGCAGTGCTAGGCGACCTAGCGGGAGCTACGAGCAGTACTTC.

This clonotype occurred a few times. The chain is built from TRBV7-9 and TRBJ2-5; possible D gene TRBD1, 6 bases. The CDR3 length is 14 residues. Germline lookup yields CDR1 SEHNR and CDR2 FQNEAQ (reference sequence). V shed 4 bases and J shed 5 bases, with 14 bases lying between them. The CDR3 sequence is CASSSEWGRETQYF. The DNA of the CDR3 is TGTGCCAGCAGCTCCGAGTGGGGGCGGGAGACCCAGTACTTC.

The CDR3 loop reads CASGPGQGENEKLFF. The CDR3 DNA is TGTGCTAGTGGCCCGGGACAGGGTGAGAATGAAAAACTGTTTTTT. This chain uses TRBV12-5 with TRBJ1-4; 9 positions match TRBD1. The V gene's germline CDR1 is LGHNT and CDR2 FRNRAP. This CDR3 has 15 amino acids. V gave up 6 bases and J gave up 5 bases; unmatched junction bases: 7.

The genes are TRBV29-1 and TRBJ1-2; no reliable D call. V lost 2 bases and J lost 4, with 14 bases in between. The CDR3 is 14 amino acids. Per germline, CDR1 SQVTM and CDR2 ANQGSEA. The CDR3 DNA sequence: TGCAGCGTTGAAATCCGGCGGGAAGTCTATGGCTACACCTTC. The encoded protein is CSVEIRREVYGYTF.

This clonotype was counted a few times. This chain connects TRBV19 to TRBJ1-5; 8 bases fit TRBD1. Looked up from germline, CDR1 is LNHDA and CDR2 is SQIVND (reference sequence). With 9 bases clipped from V and 11 bases from J, the junction kept 12 bases outside the gene matches. The CDR3 length is 13 residues. The CDR3 loop is CASFGQGQPTQHF. The DNA for the CDR3 is TGTGCCAGCTTTGGACAGGGACAACCGACCCAGCATTTT.

This clonotype was counted ten times or more. The chain uses TRBV6-2 or TRBV6-3 and TRBJ1-6; D call uncertain. Between the trimmed V and J ends, which lost 0 bases and 7 bases, there was a span of 10 bases. Germline V gene lookup returns CDR1 MNHEY and CDR2 SVGEGT. This CDR3 is built from 15 residues. CDR3: CASSYSGRRNSPLHF. The CDR3 nucleotides read TGTGCCAGCAGTTACTCGGGCAGACGGAATTCACCCCTCCACTTT.

There are many counts of this clonotype. J is TRBJ2-1 and V is TRBV9, with D possibly matching TRBD1 (7 bases). V was clipped by 2 bases and J by 0 bases, with 15 bases between them. This CDR3 contains 17 residues. Germline loops: CDR1 SGDLS, CDR2 YYNGEE. The DNA for the CDR3 is TGTGCCAGCAGCGTCAGGGGGGACTTAAGCTCCTACAATGAGCAGTTCTTC. This gives the protein CASSVRGDLSSYNEQFF.

As DNA, the CDR3 is TGTGCCAGCAGCTTAGTGGTCCCAAACTACGAGCAGTACTTC. Translating it yields CASSLVVPNYEQYF. The genes are TRBV7-8 and TRBJ2-7, with D unresolved. The germline CDR1 and CDR2 sequences are SGHVS and FQNEAQ. CDR3 length equals 14 residues. The V gene lost 1 base and the J gene lost 3 bases, with 10 bases spanning the gap.

V is TRBV11-2 and J is TRBJ2-1; maybe TRBD2 (5 bases). The CDR3 spans 15 residues. Germline-derived CDR1 and CDR2 are SGHAT and FQNNGV. V dropped 5 bases and J dropped 2 bases, with 13 bases sitting between them. CDR3 loop: CASSGGLLTYNEQFF. The CDR3 DNA reads as TGTGCCAGCAGCGGAGGACTCCTCACCTACAATGAGCAGTTCTTC.

This clonotype showed up just a few times. This chain joins TRBV16 and TRBJ2-5; no clear D gene. Looked up from germline, CDR1 is KGHSY and CDR2 is FQNENV. The CDR3 is 16 residues long. The V gene lost 2 bases and the J gene lost 1 base, with 14 bases spanning the gap. The CDR3 coding sequence is TGTGCCAGCAGCCAAGGATCTAGAAATCTCCAAGAGACCCAGTACTTC. It yields the protein CASSQGSRNLQETQYF.

V gene TRBV7-2 combines with J gene TRBJ2-7; TRBD2 aligns across 7 bases. J was trimmed by 5 bases and V by 4 bases; bases with no gene match: 11. The CDR3 is 15 amino acids. Germline values: CDR1 SGHTA, CDR2 FQGNSA. The chain's CDR3 is CASSYGYSGKDEQYF. DNA for the CDR3: TGTGCCAGCAGCTACGGGTACAGCGGGAAGGACGAGCAGTACTTC.

The chain uses TRBV5-5 and TRBJ2-2, with D uncertain. The CDR3 sequence is 15 residues long. V lost 0 bases and J lost 1, with 7 bases in between. Germline V lookup: CDR1 SGHKS, CDR2 YYEKEE (reference sequence). The DNA of the CDR3 is TGTGCCAGCAGCTTGGTGGCAGTGAACACCGGGGAGCTGTTTTTT. This sequence encodes CASSLVAVNTGELFF. The whole variable domain, filled in from reference TRBV5-5 and TRBJ2-2, reads DAGVTQSPTHLIKTRGQQVTLRCSPISGHKSVSWYQQVLGQGPQFIFQYYEKEERGRGNFPDRFSARQFPNYSSELNVNALLLGDSALYLCASSLVAVNTGELFFGEGSRLTVL.

This clonotype was seen a handful of times. The chain joins TRBV20-1 to TRBJ1-2; no clear D. This CDR3 region has 12 residues. Germline CDR1 DFQATT, CDR2 SNEGSKA (reference sequence). Trimming left V 3 bases short and J 9 bases short, with 14 bases between. Here the CDR3 DNA reads TGCAGTGCTAGTATGATCCGGGAAAGCTACACCTTC. This gives the protein CSASMIRESYTF.

This clonotype was picked up a small number of times. The genes are TRBV15 and TRBJ2-1; D unclear. V was clipped by 0 bases and J by 9 bases, with 12 bases between them. In germline, CDR1 is LNHNV, CDR2 YYDKDF (reference sequence). The CDR3 loop spans 14 amino acids. The DNA for the CDR3 is TGTGCCACCAGCAGAGATCTCTACGTAGGTGAGCAGTTCTTC. This sequence encodes CATSRDLYVGEQFF.

This clonotype was seen repeatedly, ten times or more. The rearrangement joins TRBV20-1 to TRBJ2-1; no firm D call. The CDR3 contains 13 residues. Germline V gene sequence: CDR1 DFQATT, CDR2 SNEGSKA (reference sequence). Trimming left V 6 bases short and J 2 bases short, with 11 bases between. CDR3 amino acids: CSARTGAYNEQFF. The CDR3 region has the DNA TGCAGTGCAAGGACGGGTGCCTACAATGAGCAGTTCTTC.

This clonotype was detected only once. V is TRBV9 and J is TRBJ1-5; D is ambiguous. Trimming removed 7 bases from V and 3 bases from J, with 5 bases in between. CDR3 size: 11 residues. Germline V CDR1 and CDR2: SGDLS, YYNGEE. As DNA, the CDR3 is TGTGCCAGCGGGTACAATCAGCCCCAGCATTTT. This translates into CASGYNQPQHF. Variable domain in full (rest from reference TRBV9 and TRBJ1-5): DSGVTQTPKHLITATGQRVTLRCSPRSGDLSVYWYQQSLDQGLQFLIQYYNGEERAKGNILERFSAQQFPDLHSELNLSSLELGDSALYFCASGYNQPQHFGDGTRLSIL.

The V call is TRBV23-1, the J call TRBJ1-4, with D unclear. TRBV23-1 is reported as an ORF; its role is uncertain. The CDR3 is 19 residues long. V lost 2 bases to trimming and J lost 4 bases, with 23 bases between them. CDR3 residues: CASSQPQIHKVGDNEKLFF. The CDR3 coding sequence is TGCGCCAGCAGTCAACCCCAAATACACAAAGTTGGGGATAATGAAAAACTGTTTTTT.